This T cell receptor (beta chain) appears in the sequencing data of a study of blood T cell repertoires in COVID-19. Produced via immunoSEQ multiplex PCR; TCRdb's table is partial and in-frame only. The sample lists fewer than 80,000 clones; about four fifths were seen once. Per germline, CDR1 SGHNT and CDR2 YYREEE (reference sequence). With 5 bases removed from V and 3 bases from J, the gap between germline ends came to 17 bases. The CDR3 loop spans 16 amino acids. The TCR was taken from a man between 45 and 60 years old with COVID-19, enrolled during active disease. Sequencing used peripheral blood. This chain joins TRBV5-4 and TRBJ1-4; D is unresolved. The CDR3 loop reads CASREGSGSSNEKLFF. CDR3 nucleotides: TGTGCCAGCAGGGAGGGCTCGGGGAGCTCTAATGAAAAACTGTTTTTT.